Listed here are 25 T cell receptor beta chains from one sample, sequenced in a study of spatial heterogeneity in lung cancer. MiXCR, applied by TCRdb to the 5' RACE reads, yields one record per CDR3 protein. The repertoire consists of 95,000 to 130,000 distinct CDR3 sequences, with more than 9% occurring once and the leading ten covering roughly 17%. Sample time point: blood at routine non-recurrence follow-up after resection. Sequencing was performed on whole RNA extracted from tumor and nontumor lung tissue, or from frozen PBMC, and the material was left unsorted. The starting material was PBMCs, obtained at follow-up. These receptors all stem from a male donor with early-stage non-small cell lung cancer.

This clonotype was detected only a few times. V and J are TRBV11-3 and TRBJ2-2; 10 bases line up with TRBD2. The CDR3 consists of 16 residues. CDR1 and CDR2 (germline): SGHNT, YENEEA. Trimming took 3 bases from V and 0 from J; bases not matched to a gene: 1. Written as DNA, the CDR3 is TGTGCCAGCAGCTTCGGACTAGCGGCGAACACCGGGGAGCTGTTTTTT. It yields the protein CASSFGLAANTGELFF.

This clonotype was seen at least ten times. This rearrangement joins TRBV28 to TRBJ2-1; 7 bases agree with TRBD1. The CDR3 contains 15 residues. V shed 1 base and J 4 bases; nucleotides not matched to a gene: 4. Germline CDR1 and CDR2: MDHEN and SYDVKM. The CDR3 sequence is CASSLSGTAYNEQFF. The DNA for the CDR3 is TGTGCCAGCAGTTTATCTGGGACAGCATACAATGAGCAGTTCTTC.

This sequence joins TRBV12-3 or TRBV12-4 and TRBJ2-5; D unresolved. V gave up 5 bases and J gave up 5 bases, with 6 bases separating them. The CDR3 is 11 amino acids. The CDR3 nucleotides read TGTGCCAGCAGTGGTCGCGAGACCCAGTACTTC. It is translated as CASSGRETQYF.

A few counts support this clonotype. The genes are TRBV6-5 and TRBJ1-6; D unresolved. Trimming took 6 bases from V and 10 from J, leaving 13 bases between them. The CDR3 has 13 residues. Looked up from germline, CDR1 is MNHEY and CDR2 is SVGAGI. In nucleotides, the CDR3 is TGTGCCAGCAGCTCTCCCCCGGGATCACCCCTCCACTTT. It codes for CASSSPPGSPLHF.

This clonotype has just a few counts. The V gene is TRBV28, the J gene TRBJ2-6; D is ambiguous. Per germline, CDR1 MDHEN and CDR2 SYDVKM. This CDR3 is built from 13 residues. Trimming removed 5 bases from V and 10 bases from J, with 12 bases in between. DNA for the CDR3: TGTGCCAGCAGTCCCCTAGGATTTAACGTCCTGACTTTC. Protein: CASSPLGFNVLTF.

This clonotype has just a few counts. The chain employs TRBV7-9 and TRBJ1-1, with D perhaps matching TRBD1 (5 bases). The CDR3 has 15 residues. CDR1 is SEHNR and CDR2 is FQNEAQ in the germline V gene (reference sequence). Trimming removed 1 base at V and 7 bases at J, with 16 bases between. The CDR3, as DNA: TGTGCCAGCAGCTTAGGGTTTGGCAGGGTGTTTGAAGCTTTCTTT. Translated: CASSLGFGRVFEAFF.

This clonotype turned up a few times. The chain is built from TRBV10-2 and TRBJ2-3; TRBD1 aligns across 7 bases. From germline, CDR1 is WSHSY and CDR2 SAAADI. This CDR3 is 17 amino acids long. The junction had 8 bases not matched to a gene; V was cut back by 0 bases and J by 2 bases. This CDR3 reads CASSESGTERSTDTQYF. The CDR3 nucleotides read TGCGCCAGCAGTGAGTCGGGGACAGAGAGGTCCACAGATACGCAGTATTTT.

This clonotype was recorded a few times. This chain uses TRBV28 with TRBJ2-3, with D possibly TRBD2 on 7 matching bases. The V gene lost 4 bases and the J gene lost 3 bases, with 20 bases spanning the gap. The CDR3 has 17 amino acids. CDR1 and CDR2 (germline): MDHEN, SYDVKM. The DNA of the CDR3 is TGTGCCAGCAGTTCCCCTTTGGGAGGGGGGGCAACAGATACGCAGTATTTT. Residues: CASSSPLGGGATDTQYF.

This clonotype was seen ten or more times. This chain links TRBV28 with TRBJ2-7, with unresolved D. Looked up from germline, CDR1 is MDHEN and CDR2 is SYDVKM. Trimming pared 7 bases from V and 4 bases from J, leaving 5 bases between. The CDR3 spans 10 residues. DNA of the CDR3: TGTGCCAGCAAACATTACGAGCAGTACTTC. This gives the protein CASKHYEQYF.

The sample holds a few counts of this clonotype. V usage is TRBV15 and J usage is TRBJ2-7, with a possible D match to TRBD2 (7 bases). CDR3 length: 13 amino acids. Germline values: CDR1 LNHNV, CDR2 YYDKDF (reference sequence). Here the CDR3 reads CAAGAGASYEQYF. In nucleotides, the CDR3 is TGTGCGGCAGGGGCGGGGGCCTCCTACGAGCAGTACTTC. The full variable domain, completed using reference TRBV15 and TRBJ2-7, is DAMVIQNPRYQVTQFGKPVTLSCSQTLNHNVMYWYQQKSSQAPKLLFHYYDKDFNNEADTPDNFQSRRPNTSFCFLDIRSPGLGDTAMYLCAAGAGASYEQYFGPGTRLTVT.

V is TRBV28 and J is TRBJ2-3; D remains ambiguous. The germline V gene encodes CDR1 MDHEN and CDR2 SYDVKM. V was cut by 2 bases and J by 7 bases, with 19 bases left in between. The CDR3 loop spans 16 amino acids. CDR3 residues: CASSLTLPLRMNTQYF. For the CDR3, the DNA is TGTGCCAGCAGTTTAACCCTGCCGCTCCGGATGAATACGCAGTATTTT.

This clonotype showed up many times. V usage is TRBV4-3 and J usage is TRBJ1-2; the D is unclear. The CDR3 is 14 amino acids. V was clipped by 2 bases and J by 3 bases, with 10 bases between them. Looked up from germline, CDR1 is LGHNA and CDR2 is YSLEER. The CDR3 is CASSQRQAYYGYTF. For the CDR3, the DNA is TGCGCCAGCAGCCAAAGGCAGGCTTACTATGGCTACACCTTC.

This clonotype has a count of ten or more. The rearrangement uses TRBV2 and TRBJ1-1; D call uncertain. Germline loops: CDR1 SNHLY, CDR2 FYNNEI. The ends were cut back, 6 bases at V and 4 bases at J, with 12 bases in the middle. The CDR3 consists of 13 residues. The CDR3 is CASRGRRVTEAFF. The CDR3, as DNA: TGTGCCAGCAGGGGCAGGAGGGTCACTGAAGCTTTCTTT.

This clonotype has a handful of counts. V usage is TRBV28 and J usage is TRBJ2-4; the match to TRBD1 covers 7 bases. Per the germline V gene, CDR1 is MDHEN and CDR2 is SYDVKM. The CDR3 has 16 residues. Trimming took 6 bases from V and 1 from J; bases not matched to a gene: 9. CDR3 loop: CASSQTGYRAKNIQYF. The DNA of the CDR3 is TGTGCCAGCAGCCAGACAGGGTATAGGGCCAAAAACATTCAGTACTTC.

This rearrangement joins TRBV20-1 to TRBJ1-4; D not resolved. The CDR3 covers 12 residues. V lost 5 bases and J lost 8, with 12 bases in between. Germline V CDR1 and CDR2: DFQATT, SNEGSKA (reference sequence). The DNA for the CDR3 is TGCAGTGCTCCCGACATGGGGGAAAAACTGTTTTTT. This gives the protein CSAPDMGEKLFF.

In its sample, this clonotype was seen many times. The V and J genes are TRBV5-5 and TRBJ1-6; no clear D. Germline V lookup: CDR1 SGHKS, CDR2 YYEKEE (reference sequence). The CDR3 is 14 amino acids. V lost 9 bases to trimming and J lost 0 bases, with 10 bases between them. CDR3 amino acids: CATCEGSYNSPLHF. The CDR3 coding sequence is TGTGCCACCTGCGAGGGCTCCTATAATTCACCCCTCCACTTT. The full variable domain, rest sourced from reference TRBV5-5 and TRBJ1-6, is DAGVTQSPTHLIKTRGQQVTLRCSPISGHKSVSWYQQVLGQGPQFIFQYYEKEERGRGNFPDRFSARQFPNYSSELNVNALLLGDSALYLCATCEGSYNSPLHFGNGTRLTVT.

This clonotype was recorded many times. The rearrangement uses TRBV24-1 and TRBJ2-1; 12 positions match TRBD2. This CDR3 spans 19 amino acids. V lost 5 bases to trimming and J lost 7 bases; unmatched junction nucleotides: 17. CDR1 and CDR2 (germline): KGHDR, SFDVKD. CDR3: CATSGPTSGGSQFLNEQFF. CDR3 nucleotide sequence: TGTGCCACCAGTGGACCCACTAGCGGGGGGTCCCAGTTCTTGAATGAGCAGTTCTTC.

This clonotype has more than one count but fewer than ten. V usage is TRBV28 and J usage is TRBJ2-3; D possibly corresponds to TRBD1 (6 bases). Trimming stripped 5 bases from V and 3 bases from J, with 15 bases between. Per the germline V gene, CDR1 is MDHEN and CDR2 is SYDVKM. The CDR3 has 15 residues. CDR3 coding DNA: TGTGCCAGCAGTGGAGACAGGCCCGAAACAGATACGCAGTATTTT. Translated: CASSGDRPETDTQYF. The full variable domain, completed using reference TRBV28 and TRBJ2-3, is DVKVTQSSRYLVKRTGEKVFLECVQDMDHENMFWYRQDPGLGLRLIYFSYDVKMKEKGDIPEGYSVSREKKERFSLILESASTNQTSMYLCASSGDRPETDTQYFGPGTRLTVL.

In this sample, this clonotype turned up a few times. The CDR3 DNA reads TGTGCCAGCACCCCCACCGGGGCTAGCCAAGAGACCCAGTACTTC. Residues: CASTPTGASQETQYF. V and J are TRBV6-5 and TRBJ2-5, with D perhaps assigned TRBD1 or TRBD2 (5 bases each). The germline CDR1 and CDR2 sequences are MNHEY and SVGAGI. The ends were cut back, 7 bases at V and 1 base at J, with 16 bases in the middle. CDR3 length: 15 residues.

The CDR3 nucleotides read TGTGCCAGCAGTGATTTCTGGAGCTCTGGGGCCAACGTCCTGACTTTC. Translated, it gives CASSDFWSSGANVLTF. The V call is TRBV2, the J call TRBJ2-6, with D hard to call. V was pared by 3 bases and J by 0 bases, with 9 bases between. Germline assignment: CDR1 SNHLY and CDR2 FYNNEI. The CDR3 has 16 amino acids.

The V call is TRBV6-5, the J call TRBJ1-3, with TRBD1 as a possible D gene (5 bases). Germline lookup yields CDR1 MNHEY and CDR2 SVGAGI. V gave up 6 bases and J gave up 4 bases, with 10 bases separating them. The CDR3 has 13 residues. The CDR3 reads CASRRGEGNTIYF. The CDR3 region has the DNA TGTGCCAGCAGGCGGGGCGAGGGAAACACCATATATTTT.

This clonotype was detected only a few times. V and J are TRBV20-1 and TRBJ2-1, with a possible D match to TRBD1 (6 bases). The CDR3 has 15 amino acids. The V gene lost 4 bases and the J gene lost 7 bases, with 20 bases spanning the gap. Germline V CDR1 and CDR2: DFQATT, SNEGSKA (reference sequence). CDR3 protein: CSATRPGVVSNEQFF. DNA for the CDR3: TGCAGTGCTACCCGTCCAGGGGTAGTGTCGAATGAGCAGTTCTTC.

This clonotype was counted at least ten times. This chain connects TRBV5-1 to TRBJ2-3; the D is unclear. The CDR3 is 12 residues long. V was clipped by 2 bases and J by 5 bases, with 6 bases between them. Germline-derived CDR1 and CDR2 are SGHRS and YFSETQ. As DNA, the CDR3 is TGCGCCAGCAGCTTAGGACGAGATACGCAGTATTTT. Its translation is CASSLGRDTQYF.

This clonotype was picked up many times. This sequence joins TRBV12-3 or TRBV12-4 and TRBJ2-1; 7 positions agree with TRBD1. This CDR3 is 15 amino acids long. With 7 bases clipped from V and 4 bases from J, the junction kept 10 bases outside the gene matches. The CDR3 DNA reads TGTGCCAGCACGTCGACAGGGCCGAAATACAATGAGCAGTTCTTC. It codes for CASTSTGPKYNEQFF.

At least ten counts were recorded for this clonotype. The chain employs TRBV20-1 and TRBJ2-5; 8 bases match TRBD1. V gave up 6 bases and J gave up 1 base; unmatched junction bases: 4. Germline V gene lookup returns CDR1 DFQATT and CDR2 SNEGSKA (reference sequence). CDR3 length: 13 amino acids. CDR3 sequence reads: CSARTGSQETQYF. CDR3 bases: TGCAGTGCAAGGACAGGGTCCCAAGAGACCCAGTACTTC.